This TCR beta chain was sequenced for a study of T cell responses to AZD1222 COVID-19 vaccine. General study results and limits: Among vaccine-associated CD4 TCRs, coverage spanned spike, with dominance at 160-218 and 743-854.

TCRdb keeps only in-frame clones here, not all; method: immunoSEQ multiplex PCR. Counted here are around 120,000 clones, 70% to 90% occurring once; the ten biggest clones make up around 3.9%. Concerning this clone itself: Its antigen is unknown.

V lost 2 bases to trimming and J lost 8 bases; unmatched junction nucleotides: 4. CDR1 and CDR2 from the germline V gene are LNHNV and YYDKDF (reference sequence). The CDR3 is made up of 15 amino acids. Sequencing was performed on peripheral blood, taken on day 0 of MenACWY control vaccination. The chain links TRBV15 to TRBJ2-1, with 12 nucleotides matching TRBD2. The receptor was derived from an adult in good health. The CDR3 DNA follows: TGTGCCACCAGCAGATCGACTAGCGGGGGCCATGAGCAGTTCTTC. Encoded protein: CATSRSTSGGHEQFF.